This T cell receptor (beta chain) stems from a study of T cell clonality in common variable immunodeficiency. Broader study findings: T cell subpopulation sequencing would be needed to explain CVID clonality. Patient heterogeneity in the CVID cohort limited correlations between repertoire features and clinical complications. Compared with healthy controls, CVID subjects showed increased TCRbeta clonality, mostly in about a third.

The sample holds many counts of this clone. Its matching antigen is unknown. TCRdb's table, derived via immunoSEQ multiplex PCR, lists solely in-frame clones and lacks some. Recorded here are around 34,000 clones, none singletons. Each donor provided roughly 4.5 to 8 ml of heparinized whole blood. The TCR originated in a person aged 18-70 years in good health. Sequences were obtained from peripheral blood mononuclear cells.

CDR3 amino acids: CASSRELAAGLPDTQYF. The CDR3 DNA, read in part, is TGTGCCAGCAGTCGTGAACTAGCAGCGGGGCTCCCAGATACG. This rearrangement joins TRBV27 to TRBJ2-3, with 7 nucleotides matching TRBD2. The CDR3 goes on 3 residues after the read ends, and that part is filled in from the germline J gene. CDR1 is MNHEY and CDR2 is SMNVEV in the germline V gene (reference sequence). V lost 5 bases to trimming and J lost 4 bases; unmatched junction nucleotides: 15. The CDR3 consists of 17 residues.